Below, one T cell receptor beta chain is given with its context. Its target is unknown. MiXCR, applied by TCRdb to the reads, yields one record per CDR3 protein. The table shows 350,000 to 400,000 distinct CDR3 sequences, with approximately 35% occurring only once. V lost 2 bases, J lost 4 bases, and 6 bases stayed unmatched. The germline gives CDR1 DFQATT, CDR2 SNEGSKA (reference sequence). The CDR3 length is 16 residues. This sample was taken from a study of T cell repertoires in cytomegalovirus infection. Study-level findings and limits: Across the ex vivo response, the dominant clonotypes were HLA-C-restricted CMV-specific TCR beta clonotypes. Cumulative frequency of public TCR beta families picked out carriers of CMV plus the relevant HLA.

This receptor was taken from a human donor in good health (CMV status not recorded). Some clones in this sample may be carry-over from other donors' samples. This chain links TRBV20-1 with TRBJ1-6; 9 nucleotides agree with TRBD1. The source was cultured PBMCs, collected from culture after CMV antigen stimulation. The DNA of the CDR3 is TGCAGTGCTAGATTCGGGACAGGGTTGTATAATTCACCCCTCCACTTT. Residues: CSARFGTGLYNSPLHF.